This TCR beta chain was sequenced in a study of control samples from healthy donors and cancer patients. The germline V and J ends were trimmed by 1 base and 2 bases, with 6 bases remaining between them. Germline CDR1 reads LGHDT; CDR2 reads YNNKEL (reference sequence). The CDR3 length is 15 residues. Generated by immunoSEQ multiplex PCR, the TCRdb table keeps only in-frame clones and is missing some. The data hold approximately 100,000 clones, with roughly 84% observed a single time. This TCR derives from a woman in her thirties or forties in good health. Source material: blood. The genes are TRBV3-1 (or the pseudogene TRBV3-2) and TRBJ2-6; D is possibly TRBD2 (6 bases). In DNA form, the CDR3 reads TGTGCCAGCAGCCAAGGGGGGGCTGGGGCCAACGTCCTGACTTTC. Translated: CASSQGGAGANVLTF.